These T cell receptor beta chains were read from a single sample in a study of shared clonotypes between healthy human individuals. The method was immunoSEQ multiplex PCR; TCRdb's version includes in-frame clones alone and lacks a portion of them. The sample lists roughly 1,800,000 clones; about 95% were seen once. What was sequenced was naive CD8+ T cells sorted from blood. The origin of the receptors is a man aged 18 to 29 in good health. The CDR3 runs from the conserved cysteine through the conserved F or W. A D gene is named only where the DNA matches it firmly. The listing skips clone size in some rows; elsewhere it reads once, few, many or a size class.

j_call,clone_size,v_call,d_call,cdr3_nt,cdr3_aa
TRBJ2-7,once,TRBV5-6,NA,TGTGCCAGCTCCCTGGGAGCAAGTTTCCACGAGCAGTACTTC,CASSLGASFHEQYF
TRBJ2-1,NA,TRBV6-5,NA,TGTGCCAGCACCCCCTCTTCCCGCCGGGATGAGCAGTTCTTC,CASTPSSRRDEQFF
TRBJ2-2,NA,TRBV7-2,NA,TGTGCCAGCAGCTTATTCTTAATCACCGGGGAGCTGTTTTTT,CASSLFLITGELFF
TRBJ1-6,NA,TRBV21-1,NA,TGTGCCAGCAGCCGAAGCACGGCGTTTTCACCCCTCCACTTT,CASSRSTAFSPLHF
TRBJ2-7,NA,TRBV7-9,NA,TGTGCCAGCAGCTTAGTACGGATCCAGGGAGAAGGCGAGCAGTACTTC,CASSLVRIQGEGEQYF
TRBJ2-1,once,TRBV27,NA,TGTGCCAGCAGTCCACCTTACCAGGATGAGCAGTTCTTC,CASSPPYQDEQFF
TRBJ2-7,NA,TRBV2,NA,TGTGCCAGCAGTGACCACAGGGCCTACGAGCAGTACTTC,CASSDHRAYEQYF
TRBJ2-3,NA,TRBV28,NA,TGTGCCAGCAGTTTAGGAGCGCCTCCCACAGATACGCAGTATTTT,CASSLGAPPTDTQYF
TRBJ2-3,NA,TRBV5-1,NA,TGCGCCAGCAGCCCAAGTGCGGAGGGACGCACAGATACGCAGTATTTT,CASSPSAEGRTDTQYF
TRBJ2-5,NA,TRBV7-6,NA,TGTGCCAGCAGCTTAAGTTATGGGGAACTAGAGACCCAGTACTTC,CASSLSYGELETQYF
TRBJ2-5,once,TRBV21-1,NA,TGTGCCAGCAGCAAAGCCGGCCCCGGGACAGTGGAAGAGACCCAGTACTTC,CASSKAGPGTVEETQYF
TRBJ1-6,NA,TRBV4-3,NA,TGCGCCAGCAGCCTGGACGGAGCTGGGTCACCCCTCCACTTT,CASSLDGAGSPLHF
TRBJ2-1,NA,TRBV29-1,NA,TGCAGCGTTGTTTTCCAGGGCCATGAGCAGTTCTTC,CSVVFQGHEQFF
TRBJ2-6,NA,TRBV29-1,TRBD2,TGCAGCATTAGCGGGGACGACTCTGGGGCCAACGTCCTGACTTTC,CSISGDDSGANVLTF
TRBJ2-4,NA,TRBV7-8,NA,TGTGCCAGCAGCTTGGGGACCGAGAATCTAGCCAAAAACATTCAGTACTTC,CASSLGTENLAKNIQYF
TRBJ2-2,NA,TRBV29-1,NA,TGCAGCGTTGGAGTATACTACACCGGGGAGCTGTTTTTT,CSVGVYYTGELFF
TRBJ2-2,NA,TRBV7-9,NA,TGTGCCAGCAACACTGTCGGGGAGCTGTTTTTT,CASNTVGELFF
TRBJ2-1,NA,TRBV2,TRBD2,TGTGCCACCGGGACTAGCGGTTACAATGAGCAGTTCTTC,CATGTSGYNEQFF
TRBJ2-3,NA,TRBV5-6,NA,TGTGCCAGCAGCTTGTGGGGTAGCACAGATACGCAGTATTTT,CASSLWGSTDTQYF
TRBJ2-2,NA,TRBV27,NA,TGTGCCAGCAGACAGTATGGCGGGGAGCTGTTTTTT,CASRQYGGELFF
TRBJ1-2,NA,TRBV28,NA,TGTGCCAGCAGTTTCCCCCTCTCTAACTATGGCTACACCTTC,CASSFPLSNYGYTF
TRBJ2-5,NA,TRBV4-1,NA,TGCGCCAGCAGCCAACGTCAGTTGGGCGAATGGACCCAGTACTTC,CASSQRQLGEWTQYF
TRBJ2-7,NA,TRBV7-2,NA,TGTGCCAGCAGCCCCAGCTCAGGAGGCGAGCAGTACTTC,CASSPSSGGEQYF
TRBJ1-1,NA,TRBV5-1,TRBD1,TGCGCCAGCAGCTCCGGGACAGCGAACACTGAAGCTTTCTTT,CASSSGTANTEAFF
TRBJ1-1,NA,TRBV15,TRBD1,TGTGCCACCCAAGAGGACAGGGGCACTGAAGCTTTCTTT,CATQEDRGTEAFF
TRBJ2-7,NA,TRBV4-1,TRBD2,TGCGCCAGCAGCCCTGGTAGCGGGAGCTCCTACGAGCAGTACTTC,CASSPGSGSSYEQYF
TRBJ2-7,NA,TRBV6-1,NA,TGTGCTGGGGGGATCATCGACGAGCAGTACTTC,CAGGIIDEQYF
TRBJ1-6,NA,TRBV18,NA,TGTGCCAGCTCAAGGGGGTCGGATTCACCCCTCCACTTT,CASSRGSDSPLHF
TRBJ1-2,NA,TRBV29-1,NA,TGCAGCGTTGTGGACGGGGGAGGATATGGCTACACCTTC,CSVVDGGGYGYTF
TRBJ1-2,few,TRBV15,NA,TGTGCCACCAGCGACGGACTCTATGGCTACACCTTC,CATSDGLYGYTF
TRBJ2-1,NA,TRBV29-1,TRBD2,TGCAGCGACGGGGGGGCAAATGAGCAGTTCTTC,CSDGGANEQFF
TRBJ2-6,few,TRBV27,NA,TGTGCCAGCAGTTTAACTGGGGCCAACGTCCTGACTTTC,CASSLTGANVLTF
TRBJ1-5,once,TRBV7-8,NA,TGTGCCAGCAGCTTATCATGGGATGTGAATCAGCCCCAGCATTTT,CASSLSWDVNQPQHF
TRBJ2-5,NA,TRBV6-5,NA,TGTGCCAGCAGTTACTCTGGGACTGATGGAGAGACCCAGTACTTC,CASSYSGTDGETQYF
TRBJ2-7,NA,TRBV6-5,TRBD2,TGTGCCAGCAGTTACGAGGGAGGGGCAGGCTACGAGCAGTACTTC,CASSYEGGAGYEQYF
TRBJ1-2,NA,TRBV18,NA,TGTGCCAGCTCACCGACGGATTCTAACTATGGCTACACCTTC,CASSPTDSNYGYTF
TRBJ2-3,NA,TRBV15,NA,TGTGCCACCAGCGGCCGGTCAGATACGCAGTATTTT,CATSGRSDTQYF
TRBJ2-1,NA,TRBV13,NA,TGTGCCAGCAGCTACACAGGGTCCGATGAGCAGTTCTTC,CASSYTGSDEQFF
TRBJ2-1,NA,TRBV4-3,TRBD1,TGCGCCAGCAGTTACGACAGGGGGCTAGGAAATGAGCAGTTCTTC,CASSYDRGLGNEQFF
TRBJ1-4,NA,TRBV7-9,NA,TGTGCCAGCAGCGGACCCGGCAGGGGAACTAATGAAAAACTGTTTTTT,CASSGPGRGTNEKLFF